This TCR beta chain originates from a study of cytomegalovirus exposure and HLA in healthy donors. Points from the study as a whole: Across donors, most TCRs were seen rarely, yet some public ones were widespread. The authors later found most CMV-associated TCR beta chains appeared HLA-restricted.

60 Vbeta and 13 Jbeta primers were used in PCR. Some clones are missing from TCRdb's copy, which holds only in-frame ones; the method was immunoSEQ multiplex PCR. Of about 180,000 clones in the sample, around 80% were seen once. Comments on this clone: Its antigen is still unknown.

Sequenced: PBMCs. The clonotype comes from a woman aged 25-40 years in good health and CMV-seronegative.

The CDR3 loop is CASSRGQGGGEAFF. The DNA for the CDR3 is TGCGCCAGCAGCCGAGGACAGGGGGGAGGTGAAGCTTTCTTT. The genes are TRBV4-3 and TRBJ1-1; the match to TRBD1 covers 10 bases. The V gene end was trimmed by 4 bases and the J gene end by 7 bases; junction bases not matched to a gene: 6. Germline V gives CDR1 LGHNA, CDR2 YSLEER. The CDR3 is 14 residues long.